This T cell receptor (beta chain) was obtained from a study of T cells in Graves' hyperthyroidism and ophthalmopathy. Amplified TCR beta CDR3 regions derived from RNA transcripts. With the HTBI primer set, the TCR CDR3 went through a first round of RT-PCR. TCRdb reanalysed the multiplex PCR reads using MiXCR and keeps one entry per CDR3 protein. The sample shows more than 300,000 distinct CDR3 sequences, about a sixth of them seen only once. Trimming took 7 bases from V and 9 from J, leaving 12 bases between them. Germline CDR1 and CDR2: KGHDR and SFDVKD. The CDR3 is 12 amino acids. The sample holds many counts of this clonotype.

The rearrangement uses TRBV24-1 and TRBJ2-1; no reliable D call. The sample taken for sequencing was blood. This receptor was obtained from a woman aged 30 to 39 with Graves' hyperthyroidism that later progressed to Graves' ophthalmopathy. The CDR3 bases are TGTGCCACCAGCCCTAGGGTAGGTGAGCAGTTCTTC. It codes for CATSPRVGEQFF.